A single sample is the source of the 13 T cell receptor beta chains below, sequenced in a study of cytomegalovirus exposure and HLA in healthy donors. Measured with immunoSEQ multiplex PCR; TCRdb has only the in-frame clones, and not every one. Of 100,000 to 120,000 clones listed, 89% are singletons. Sequenced: PBMCs. These receptors were taken from a young woman in good health and CMV-seronegative.

V gene TRBV28 combines with J gene TRBJ2-7; 7 nucleotides match TRBD1. Losses at the gene ends were 7 bases for V and 5 bases for J; bases not matched to a gene: 14. This CDR3 has 15 amino acids. From germline, CDR1 is MDHEN and CDR2 SYDVKM. DNA for the CDR3: TGTGCCAGCAACAGCCCCAGAGGGGGCTGGAACGAGCAGTACTTC. Encoded protein: CASNSPRGGWNEQYF.

CDR3 region: CASSHTWGDSNYGYTF. CDR3 nucleotides: TGCGCCAGCAGCCATACTTGGGGAGATTCTAACTATGGCTACACCTTC. The genes are TRBV5-1 and TRBJ1-2; no reliable D call. Germline CDR1 and CDR2: SGHRS and YFSETQ. V was clipped by 4 bases and J by 0 bases, with 16 bases between them. The CDR3 is made up of 16 amino acids.

The chain has TRBV4-2 and TRBJ2-3; 7 nucleotides agree with TRBD1. The junction had 11 bases not matched to a gene; V was cut back by 3 bases and J by 2 bases. Germline V gene data show CDR1 as LGHNA and CDR2 as YNFKEQ. This CDR3 is 17 amino acids long. The CDR3 protein is CASSQAQRGTATDTQYF. CDR3 DNA sequence: TGTGCCAGCAGCCAGGCCCAACGTGGGACAGCCACAGATACGCAGTATTTT.

V is TRBV27 and J is TRBJ2-7; D possibly corresponds to TRBD2 (6 bases). V lost 4 bases and J lost 0, with 13 bases in between. The CDR3 length is 15 residues. The germline CDR1 and CDR2 sequences are MNHEY and SMNVEV (reference sequence). CDR3: CASSSRDSDSYEQYF. Here the CDR3 DNA reads TGTGCCAGCAGTTCCCGGGACTCTGACTCCTACGAGCAGTACTTC.

There are a few counts of this clone. The chain recombines TRBV6-4 with TRBJ2-1, with D possibly TRBD2 on 6 matching bases. The CDR3 has 16 residues. Germline CDR1 reads MRHNA; CDR2 reads SNTAGT. V lost 0 bases and J 9 bases, leaving 18 bases between the germline ends. Here the CDR3 DNA reads TGTGCCAGCAGTGACTCGAATTGGGATAGCGGTGGTGAGCAGTTCTTC. As protein: CASSDSNWDSGGEQFF.

The J gene is TRBJ1-1, the V gene TRBV28; 7 bases agree with TRBD1. CDR1 and CDR2 from the germline V gene are MDHEN and SYDVKM. The CDR3 extends over 14 amino acids. Trimming at V came to 2 bases and at J to 8 bases, leaving 8 bases not matched to a gene. CDR3 amino acids: CASSLEGQFREAFF. In nucleotides, the CDR3 is TGTGCCAGCAGTTTAGAGGGACAGTTTAGAGAAGCTTTCTTT.

This clone was counted a few times. The CDR3: CASSETFLVREQYF. The CDR3 DNA reads as TGTGCCAGCAGTGAAACATTCCTAGTGAGGGAGCAGTACTTC. The chain has TRBV2 and TRBJ2-7; unclear D gene. The CDR3 runs to 14 residues. The ends were cut back, 2 bases at V and 7 bases at J, with 15 bases in the middle. CDR1 is SNHLY and CDR2 is FYNNEI in the germline V gene.

V gene TRBV25-1 combines with J gene TRBJ1-4, with D possibly matching TRBD1 (5 bases). This CDR3 comprises 14 residues. Germline CDR1 MGHDK, CDR2 SYGVNS. V shed 1 base and J shed 6 bases, with 9 bases lying between them. This CDR3 is CASSESGTYEKLFF. The CDR3 DNA reads as TGTGCCAGCAGTGAATCCGGGACTTATGAAAAACTGTTTTTT.

The CDR3 spells CASSFGVPRAYEQYF. CDR3 nucleotides: TGTGCCAGCAGTTTCGGGGTCCCTAGGGCCTACGAGCAGTACTTC. The chain carries TRBV7-2 and TRBJ2-7; tentative D call: TRBD2 (5 bases). The CDR3 consists of 15 residues. Germline values: CDR1 SGHTA, CDR2 FQGNSA. The germline V and J ends were trimmed by 6 bases and 2 bases, with 17 bases remaining between them.

The CDR3 nucleotides read TGTGCCAGCAGCAAAGCGAAGTCGGACAGGTCGGCCTACAATGAGCAGTTCTTC. As protein: CASSKAKSDRSAYNEQFF. V and J are TRBV21-1 and TRBJ2-1; the tabulated D call, TRBD1, remains unverified against the DNA. TRBV21-1 is noted as a pseudogene. The CDR3 runs 18 residues.

CDR3 region: CASSLNQGSFKDTQYF. DNA for the CDR3: TGTGCCAGCAGCTTAAACCAGGGTTCGTTCAAAGATACGCAGTATTTT. J is TRBJ2-3 and V is TRBV7-3; the D gene is possibly TRBD1 (5 bases). The germline CDR1 and CDR2 sequences are SGHTA and FQGTGA. Trimming left V 1 base short and J 5 bases short, with 16 bases between. The CDR3 has 16 amino acids.

The chain is built from TRBV11-3 and TRBJ2-7; the match to TRBD2 covers 10 bases. This CDR3 has 14 amino acids. Germline assignment: CDR1 SGHNT and CDR2 YENEEA. V trimming: 0 bases; J trimming: 7 bases; junction bases outside the gene matches: 3. The CDR3 region is CASSLEPSGREQYF. DNA for the CDR3: TGTGCCAGCAGCTTAGAGCCTAGCGGGAGAGAGCAGTACTTC.

The chain uses TRBV30 and TRBJ1-3; 7 nucleotides line up with TRBD1. Germline-derived CDR1 and CDR2 are GTSNPN and SVGIG (reference sequence). The V segment lost 4 bases and the J segment 4 bases; nucleotides outside the gene matches: 10. CDR3 length equals 15 residues. CDR3 region: CAWNPLTGQGNTIYF. Here the CDR3 DNA reads TGTGCCTGGAACCCTTTGACAGGGCAAGGAAACACCATATATTTT.